The TCR beta chain under discussion was sequenced for a study of control samples from healthy donors and cancer patients. Profiling relied on immunoSEQ multiplex PCR, and the TCRdb table lists in-frame clones only, not all of them. The table lists 160,000 or so clones, about 95% of them singletons. The clonotype comes from a man between 60 and 70 years old with colorectal cancer. The sample consisted of PBMCs.

CDR3 protein: CASSPGVERGAFF. The CDR3, as DNA: TGCGCCAGCAGTCCAGGGGTGGAACGCGGAGCTTTCTTT. V usage is TRBV10-1 and J usage is TRBJ1-1; weak D call: TRBD1 (6 bases). The CDR3 length is 13 residues. CDR1 is WNHNN and CDR2 is SYGVQD in the germline V gene (reference sequence). V gave up 5 bases and J gave up 10 bases, with 17 bases separating them.